These 21 T cell receptor beta chains were sequenced from one sample in a study of human T cells and chemical hapten exposure. Indicated time point: healthy volunteer bleed at 2 weeks. Unfractionated whole blood yielded the extracted total RNA. MiXCR was run by TCRdb on the RACE reads, yielding one entry per CDR3 protein. Counted here are about 45,000 distinct CDR3 sequences, 4.4% occurring once; the ten biggest clones make up 5.8%. Sequenced: whole blood. The receptors shown here come from a human donor in good health. Some clones in this sample may be carry-over from other donors' samples.

This clonotype appeared many times. This sequence joins TRBV5-1 and TRBJ2-1; D is perhaps TRBD2 (5 bases). This CDR3 region has 18 residues. CDR1 is SGHRS and CDR2 is YFSETQ in the germline V gene. Between the trimmed V and J ends, which lost 4 bases and 5 bases, there was a span of 25 bases. The CDR3 reads CASSVAPAASSGHNEQFF. The CDR3 coding sequence is TGCGCCAGCAGCGTAGCCCCTGCGGCGTCCAGCGGCCACAATGAGCAGTTCTTC. Full variable domain (rest looked up from reference TRBV5-1 and TRBJ2-1): KAGVTQTPRYLIKTRGQQVTLSCSPISGHRSVSWYQQTPGQGLQFLFEYFSETQRNKGNFPGRFSGRQFSNSRSEMNVSTLELGDSALYLCASSVAPAASSGHNEQFFGPGTRLTVL.

The V and J genes are TRBV27 and TRBJ1-4; D might be TRBD1 (5 bases). Per germline, CDR1 MNHEY and CDR2 SMNVEV (reference sequence). V lost 5 bases, J lost 8 bases, and 18 bases lay in between. The CDR3 has 15 amino acids. The CDR3 protein is CASSTSQRGGEKLFF. The CDR3 nucleotides are TGTGCCAGCAGTACAAGTCAACGCGGGGGAGAAAAACTGTTTTTT.

At least ten counts were recorded for this clonotype. The genes are TRBV14 and TRBJ2-1, with D possibly TRBD1 on 5 matching bases. The CDR3 runs to 15 residues. V lost 1 base to trimming and J lost 3 bases, with 10 bases between them. Germline V gene lookup returns CDR1 SGHDN and CDR2 FVKESK. The CDR3 DNA reads TGTGCCAGCAGCCAAGTGGGGCCAATCTACAATGAGCAGTTCTTC. Protein product: CASSQVGPIYNEQFF.

This clonotype was counted between two and nine times. This rearrangement joins TRBV29-1 to TRBJ1-1, with TRBD1 identical over 7 bases. Looked up from germline, CDR1 is SQVTM and CDR2 is ANQGSEA. With V trimmed by 7 bases and J by 2 bases, 4 bases remained unmatched. The length of the CDR3 is 12 residues. DNA for the CDR3: TGCAGCGGGGGACAGTTCAACACTGAAGCTTTCTTT. Translation: CSGGQFNTEAFF.

This clonotype was counted a few times. This chain connects TRBV19 to TRBJ2-2; TRBD1 or TRBD2 may be the D gene (5 bases each). CDR1 LNHDA and CDR2 SQIVND come from the germline V gene (reference sequence). This CDR3 spans 15 amino acids. V was shortened by 8 bases and J by 2 bases, with 15 bases between the two germline ends. CDR3 nucleotide sequence: TGTGCCAGTCTGAAGGGACCCTTTAACACCGGGGAGCTGTTTTTT. Translated: CASLKGPFNTGELFF. The complete variable domain, with remaining parts taken from reference TRBV19 and TRBJ2-2, reads DGGITQSPKYLFRKEGQNVTLSCEQNLNHDAMYWYRQDPGQGLRLIYYSQIVNDFQKGDIAEGYSVSREKKESFPLTVTSAQKNPTAFYLCASLKGPFNTGELFFGEGSRLTVL.

This clonotype was counted at least ten times. The chain recombines TRBV28 with TRBJ2-7; 8 bases align to TRBD2. V dropped 6 bases and J dropped 4; count of bases not matched to a gene: 8. The germline V gene encodes CDR1 MDHEN and CDR2 SYDVKM. This CDR3 is 14 amino acids long. The CDR3 DNA follows: TGTGCCAGCAGACTCGGGGGGGGTCAATACGAGCAGTACTTC. It specifies CASRLGGGQYEQYF.

This clonotype was counted only a few times. The chain links TRBV7-9 to TRBJ2-1, with a possible D match to TRBD2 (6 bases). The CDR3 sequence is 14 residues long. From germline, CDR1 is SEHNR and CDR2 FQNEAQ (reference sequence). V shed 3 bases and J shed 1 base, with 7 bases lying between them. The CDR3, as DNA: TGTGCCAGCAGCTTTGGGACTTCCTACAATGAGCAGTTCTTC. Translated, it gives CASSFGTSYNEQFF.

This clonotype has a count of ten or more. The chain links TRBV7-3 to TRBJ2-1; tentatively, D is TRBD1 (6 bases). Germline V gene data show CDR1 as SGHTA and CDR2 as FQGTGA. V was clipped by 0 bases and J by 9 bases, with 12 bases between them. This CDR3 is built from 14 residues. CDR3 DNA: TGTGCCAGCAGCTTAACAGAGGGGGTAGCTGAGCAGTTCTTC. It yields the protein CASSLTEGVAEQFF.

This clonotype was counted ten times or more. V gene TRBV5-6 combines with J gene TRBJ2-4, with D perhaps TRBD2 (5 bases). V lost 2 bases and J 7 bases, leaving 16 bases between the germline ends. Germline CDR1 reads SGHDT; CDR2 reads YYEEEE. The CDR3 has 15 residues. The CDR3 region has the DNA TGTGCCAGCAGCTTTAGTATCGGGGTGGTGAACATTCAGTACTTC. It codes for CASSFSIGVVNIQYF.

This clonotype has a handful of counts. V and J are TRBV7-9 and TRBJ1-4; 7 bases map to TRBD1. Germline V gives CDR1 SEHNR, CDR2 FQNEAQ (reference sequence). Trimming at V came to 5 bases and at J to 3 bases, leaving 9 bases not matched to a gene. The CDR3 has 16 residues. CDR3 amino acids: CASSHDRVGANEKLFF. The CDR3 nucleotides read TGTGCCAGCAGCCACGACAGGGTCGGCGCTAATGAAAAACTGTTTTTT.

This clonotype was picked up many times. The gene calls are TRBV14 and TRBJ2-1, with 9 bases fitting TRBD2. Germline V gene sequence: CDR1 SGHDN, CDR2 FVKESK. The CDR3 totals 15 residues. Unmatched junction bases numbered 2, after V lost 2 bases and J lost 3 bases. This chain's CDR3 is CASSQLAGVYNEQFF. The CDR3 coding sequence is TGTGCCAGCAGCCAATTAGCGGGAGTCTACAATGAGCAGTTCTTC.

This clonotype was counted ten times or more. The V call is TRBV6-5, the J call TRBJ2-7; the match to TRBD2 covers 8 bases. Looked up from germline, CDR1 is MNHEY and CDR2 is SVGAGI. This CDR3 has 14 residues. Germline trimming cut 5 bases from V and 2 bases from J; bases unmatched to any gene: 5. CDR3 region: CASSPGGRAYEQYF. The CDR3 coding sequence is TGTGCCAGCAGTCCGGGGGGGAGGGCCTACGAGCAGTACTTC.

This clonotype showed up many times. This rearrangement joins TRBV5-1 to TRBJ2-5; maybe TRBD2 (5 bases). V gave up 2 bases and J gave up 7 bases, with 12 bases separating them. This CDR3 region has 13 residues. CDR1 and CDR2 from the germline V gene are SGHRS and YFSETQ. The chain's CDR3 is CASSFGPEGTQYF. CDR3 bases: TGCGCCAGCAGCTTCGGCCCCGAGGGGACCCAGTACTTC.

About this clonotype itself: A much larger clone sits a single nucleotide away, making a read error possible. This chain connects TRBV6-5 to TRBJ1-1; D remains ambiguous. The CDR3 totals 13 residues. Germline CDR1 and CDR2: MNHEY and SVGAGI. The CDR3 protein is CASSRTVNTEAYF. The DNA for the CDR3 is TGTGCCAGCAGCCGTACTGTGAACACTGAAGCTTACTTT.

In its sample, this clonotype was seen many times. This chain uses TRBV5-5 with TRBJ2-7; D is ambiguous. The CDR3 runs 12 residues. Trimming took off 1 base at V and 6 bases at J, with 8 bases between the two ends. Germline V lookup: CDR1 SGHKS, CDR2 YYEKEE (reference sequence). CDR3 sequence: CASSLYLLEQYF. The CDR3 coding sequence is TGTGCCAGCAGCTTGTATCTGCTCGAGCAGTACTTC.

This clonotype was counted many times. V usage is TRBV2 and J usage is TRBJ1-4, with 7 bases identical to TRBD1. The length of the CDR3 is 15 residues. V gave up 7 bases and J gave up 5 bases; unmatched junction bases: 10. The germline V gene encodes CDR1 SNHLY and CDR2 FYNNEI. The DNA for the CDR3 is TGTGCCAGCACCCGAGGACAGGCTAGGAATGAAAAACTGTTTTTT. Translated: CASTRGQARNEKLFF.

With respect to this clonotype: Possible read error: a much larger clone is one base away. V usage is TRBV10-1 and J usage is TRBJ2-7; no definite D call. The CDR3 contains 16 residues. V was cut by 3 bases and J by 1 base, with 16 bases left in between. The germline gives CDR1 WNHNN, CDR2 SYGVQD (reference sequence). This chain's CDR3 is CASSEGYSRCSYEQYF. The CDR3 DNA is TGCGCCAGCAGTGAAGGATATAGCAGGTGTTCCTACGAGCAGTACTTC.

This clonotype was seen many times. V usage is TRBV10-2 and J usage is TRBJ2-3, with D unresolved. Trimming pared 8 bases from V and 4 bases from J, leaving 16 bases between. Per germline, CDR1 WSHSY and CDR2 SAAADI. The CDR3 runs to 14 residues. The CDR3 nucleotides read TGCGCCAGCGCCTCAATCCTCTATCCAGATACGCAGTATTTT. The encoded protein is CASASILYPDTQYF.

This clonotype showed up many times. CDR3 sequence: CASSQVSYTEQFF. The CDR3 DNA reads TGTGCCAGCAGCCAAGTTTCCTATACTGAGCAGTTCTTC. The chain is built from TRBV14 and TRBJ2-1; D unclear. CDR3 size: 13 residues. Trimming removed 1 base from V and 9 bases from J, with 10 bases in between. Germline values: CDR1 SGHDN, CDR2 FVKESK.

The chain employs TRBV28 and TRBJ2-1; D remains ambiguous. The CDR3 length is 15 residues. V gave up 5 bases and J gave up 6 bases, with 17 bases separating them. Germline lookup yields CDR1 MDHEN and CDR2 SYDVKM. As DNA, the CDR3 is TGTGCCAGCAGTCTTGGGCCCCCCGCCCGCAATGAGCAGTTCTTC. Its translation is CASSLGPPARNEQFF.

This clonotype was picked up a small number of times. The V gene is TRBV2, the J gene TRBJ1-5; possibly TRBD1 for D (5 bases). The V and J ends lost 7 bases and 6 bases respectively, with 16 bases between them. The germline V gene has CDR1 SNHLY and CDR2 FYNNEI. The CDR3 consists of 14 residues. CDR3 region: CASKRRGDSQPQHF. CDR3 in DNA: TGTGCCAGCAAACGAAGGGGTGACTCTCAGCCCCAGCATTTT.